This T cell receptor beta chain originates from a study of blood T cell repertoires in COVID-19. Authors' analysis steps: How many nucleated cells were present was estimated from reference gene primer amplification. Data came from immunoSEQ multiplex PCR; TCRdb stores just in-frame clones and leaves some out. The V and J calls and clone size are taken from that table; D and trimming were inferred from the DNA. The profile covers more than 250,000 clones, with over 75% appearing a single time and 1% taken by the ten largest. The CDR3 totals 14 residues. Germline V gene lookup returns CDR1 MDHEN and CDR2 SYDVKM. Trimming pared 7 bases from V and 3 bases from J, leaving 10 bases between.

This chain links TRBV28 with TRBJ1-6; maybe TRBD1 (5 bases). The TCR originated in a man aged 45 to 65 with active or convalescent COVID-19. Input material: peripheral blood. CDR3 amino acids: CASTGLIYNSPLHF. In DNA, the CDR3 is TGTGCCAGCACAGGGCTAATCTATAATTCACCCCTCCACTTT.